These 12 T cell receptor beta chains share one sample of origin, sequenced in a study of T-cell memory formation after mild COVID-19. TCRdb redid the calling of the 5' RACE reads with MiXCR, one entry per CDR3 protein. The sample has about 130,000 distinct CDR3 sequences; over 15% are singletons. Sequencing was done on a sample of PBMCs or a T cell subset sorted from them (not recorded which). The receptors were sampled from a man between 18 and 35 years old who had mild COVID-19 (a few samples of this study predate the infection). Cell type and time point are not known.

This rearrangement joins TRBV5-1 to TRBJ2-2, with 9 nucleotides matching TRBD1. The germline CDR1 and CDR2 sequences are SGHRS and YFSETQ. Trimming at V came to 5 bases and at J to 0 bases, leaving 8 bases not matched to a gene. The CDR3 length is 17 residues. CDR3 DNA: TGCGCCAGCAGTATGATAGGACAGGGGCCGAACACCGGGGAGCTGTTTTTT. It yields the protein CASSMIGQGPNTGELFF.

Comments on this clonotype: Sequence at one end of the junction differs from germline and may be a read error. The J gene is TRBJ2-5, the V gene TRBV10-3; D uncertain. This CDR3 contains 13 residues. Germline loops: CDR1 ENHRY, CDR2 SYGVKD. CDR3 DNA sequence: TGTGCCATCAGTCAGTCCGCCCAAGAGACCCAGTACTTC. This gives the protein CAISQSAQETQYF.

The CDR3 spells CASSIQGPPYEQYV. CDR3 bases: TGCGCCAGCAGCATACAGGGGCCACCCTACGAGCAGTACGTC. The V call is TRBV5-1, the J call TRBJ2-7; 7 bases are a match to TRBD1. The CDR3 totals 14 residues. The germline V gene has CDR1 SGHRS and CDR2 YFSETQ. The V gene end was trimmed by 4 bases and the J gene end by 2 bases; junction bases not matched to a gene: 6.

CDR3 nucleotide sequence: TGCAGTGCCGCCCGGGGGGCGCGGGGCTACACCTTC. Amino acid sequence: CSAARGARGYTF. The chain uses TRBV20-1 and TRBJ1-2, with D tentatively TRBD1 (6 bases). V dropped 6 bases and J dropped 8 bases, with 16 bases sitting between them. CDR3 length: 12 residues. In germline, CDR1 is DFQATT, CDR2 SNEGSKA (reference sequence).

This clonotype was recorded a few times. The chain employs TRBV4-2 and TRBJ2-3; TRBD2 is a possible D gene (6 bases). V was pared by 5 bases and J by 2 bases, with 11 bases between. From germline, CDR1 is LGHNA and CDR2 YNFKEQ. The CDR3 consists of 14 residues. DNA of the CDR3: TGTGCCAGCAGCATGGAGGGATACACAGATACGCAGTATTTT. It encodes CASSMEGYTDTQYF.

V is TRBV20-1 and J is TRBJ2-1; TRBD1 is a possible D gene (5 bases). Germline-derived CDR1 and CDR2 are DFQATT and SNEGSKA (reference sequence). This CDR3 has 11 amino acids. Trimming shortened V by 1 base and J by 15 bases, and 13 bases separated the two germline ends. CDR3: CSARAAGPRFF. The CDR3 nucleotides read TGCAGTGCTAGAGCTGCAGGGCCGCGGTTCTTC.

V and J are TRBV5-6 and TRBJ1-4, with TRBD1 identical over 8 bases. Germline V gene lookup returns CDR1 SGHDT and CDR2 YYEEEE. CDR3 size: 15 residues. With 2 bases clipped from V and 4 bases from J, the junction kept 4 bases outside the gene matches. The CDR3 sequence is CASSFRDRLNEKLFF. The CDR3 DNA reads as TGTGCCAGCAGCTTCCGGGACAGGCTTAATGAAAAACTGTTTTTT.

This clonotype was seen at least ten times. This sequence joins TRBV6-6 and TRBJ2-7; weak D call: TRBD2 (5 bases). Germline-derived CDR1 and CDR2 are MNHNY and SVGAGI (reference sequence). The CDR3 is made up of 13 amino acids. Between the trimmed V and J ends, which lost 2 bases and 7 bases, there was a span of 12 bases. The CDR3 nucleotides are TGTGCCAGCAGTTACGGTATCCCGGGGGAGCAGTACGTC. This translates into CASSYGIPGEQYV.

The chain carries TRBV15 and TRBJ1-6, with D unresolved. This CDR3 comprises 15 residues. Trimming removed 0 bases at V and 3 bases at J, with 6 bases between. Germline assignment: CDR1 LNHNV and CDR2 YYDKDF (reference sequence). DNA of the CDR3: TGTGCCACCAGCAGAGAGAGGGTCTATAATTCACCCCTCCACTTT. It yields the protein CATSRERVYNSPLHF.

This clonotype was counted only a few times. The gene calls are TRBV9 and TRBJ2-3; TRBD1 might be the D (6 bases). The CDR3 has 16 amino acids. Germline-derived CDR1 and CDR2 are SGDLS and YYNGEE. The V and J ends lost 2 bases and 0 bases respectively, with 13 bases between them. As DNA, the CDR3 is TGTGCCAGCAGCGTCGTGGGACACGTGAGCACAGATACGCAGTATTTT. Protein product: CASSVVGHVSTDTQYF.

The V call is TRBV7-2, the J call TRBJ2-3, with D perhaps TRBD2 (6 bases). Germline loops: CDR1 SGHTA, CDR2 FQGNSA. V was clipped by 1 base and J by 6 bases, with 8 bases between them. This CDR3 has 13 amino acids. The CDR3 nucleotides read TGTGCCAGCAGCTTAGAACGGGGGGATACGCAGTATTTT. Translating it yields CASSLERGDTQYF.

This clonotype showed up just a few times. The rearrangement joins TRBV6-5 to TRBJ1-1; D is perhaps TRBD1 (6 bases). The germline V gene has CDR1 MNHEY and CDR2 SVGAGI. CDR3 size: 13 residues. V was clipped by 5 bases and J by 11 bases, with 18 bases between them. This CDR3 reads CASSGNLQGRAFF. The CDR3 region has the DNA TGTGCCAGCAGTGGAAACCTACAGGGACGGGCTTTCTTT.